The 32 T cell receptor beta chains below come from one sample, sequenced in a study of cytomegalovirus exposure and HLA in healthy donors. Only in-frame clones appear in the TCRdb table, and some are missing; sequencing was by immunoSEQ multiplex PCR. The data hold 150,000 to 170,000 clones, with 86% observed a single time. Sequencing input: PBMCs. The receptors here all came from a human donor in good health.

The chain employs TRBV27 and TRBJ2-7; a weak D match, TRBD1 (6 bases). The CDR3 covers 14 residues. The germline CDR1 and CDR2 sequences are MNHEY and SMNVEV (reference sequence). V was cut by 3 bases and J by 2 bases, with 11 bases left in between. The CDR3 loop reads CASSFQGPPYEQYF. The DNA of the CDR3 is TGTGCCAGCAGTTTCCAGGGGCCACCCTACGAGCAGTACTTC.

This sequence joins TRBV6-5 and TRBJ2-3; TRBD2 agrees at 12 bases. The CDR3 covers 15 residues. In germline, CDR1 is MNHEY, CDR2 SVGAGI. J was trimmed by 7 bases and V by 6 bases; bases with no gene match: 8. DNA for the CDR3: TGTGCCAGCAGGGCTAGCGGGGGGGAGGGTAATACGCAGTATTTT. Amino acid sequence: CASRASGGEGNTQYF.

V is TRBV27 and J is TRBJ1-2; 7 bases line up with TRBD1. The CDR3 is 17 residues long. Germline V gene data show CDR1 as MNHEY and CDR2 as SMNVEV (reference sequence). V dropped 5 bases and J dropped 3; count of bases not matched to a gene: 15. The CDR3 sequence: CASSPGGGPTLDYGYTF. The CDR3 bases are TGTGCCAGCAGTCCAGGAGGGGGCCCTACCCTAGACTATGGCTACACCTTC.

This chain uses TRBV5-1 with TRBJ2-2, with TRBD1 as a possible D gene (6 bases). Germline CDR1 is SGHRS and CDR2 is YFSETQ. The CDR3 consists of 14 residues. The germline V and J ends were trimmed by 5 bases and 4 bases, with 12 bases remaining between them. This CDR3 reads CASSRDRPTGELFF. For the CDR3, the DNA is TGCGCCAGCAGTCGAGACAGGCCCACCGGGGAGCTGTTTTTT.

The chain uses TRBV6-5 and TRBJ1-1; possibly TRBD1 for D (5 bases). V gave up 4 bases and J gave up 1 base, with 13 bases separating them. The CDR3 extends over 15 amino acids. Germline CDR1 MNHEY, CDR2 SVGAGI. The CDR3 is CASSSWTPSNTEAFF. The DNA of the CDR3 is TGTGCCAGCAGTTCATGGACACCCTCGAACACTGAAGCTTTCTTT.

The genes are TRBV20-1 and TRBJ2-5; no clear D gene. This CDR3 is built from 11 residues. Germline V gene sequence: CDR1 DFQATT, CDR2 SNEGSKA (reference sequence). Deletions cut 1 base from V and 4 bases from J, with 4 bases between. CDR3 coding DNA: TGCAGTGCTAGAGTCGGAGAGACCCAGTACTTC. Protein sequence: CSARVGETQYF.

The CDR3 protein is CASSSVKGQGKEQYF. The CDR3 DNA reads TGTGCCAGCAGCTCGGTAAAAGGACAGGGAAAAGAGCAGTACTTC. J is TRBJ2-7 and V is TRBV11-2, with 8 bases aligning to TRBD1. This CDR3 comprises 15 residues. The ends lost 4 bases at V and 7 bases at J; junction bases unmatched: 12. Germline values: CDR1 SGHAT, CDR2 FQNNGV.

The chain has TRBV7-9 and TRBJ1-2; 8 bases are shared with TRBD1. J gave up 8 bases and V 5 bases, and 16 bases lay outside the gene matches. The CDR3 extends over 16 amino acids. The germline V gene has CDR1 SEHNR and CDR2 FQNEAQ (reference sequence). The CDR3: CASSPQRTGKFGGYTF. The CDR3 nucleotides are TGTGCCAGCAGCCCTCAGAGGACAGGGAAGTTTGGGGGCTACACCTTC.

As DNA, the CDR3 is TGTGCCAGCGCTGGACGGACTAACACTGAAGCTTTCTTT. Translation gives CASAGRTNTEAFF. This chain uses TRBV2 with TRBJ1-1; D gene ambiguous. Germline V gene data show CDR1 as SNHLY and CDR2 as FYNNEI. Trimming took off 8 bases at V and 2 bases at J, with 12 bases between the two ends. The CDR3 spans 13 residues. The full variable domain, with the rest looked up from reference TRBV2 and TRBJ1-1, is EPEVTQTPSHQVTQMGQEVILRCVPISNHLYFYWYRQILGQKVEFLVSFYNNEISEKSEIFDDQFSVERPDGSNFTLKIRSTKLEDSAMYFCASAGRTNTEAFFGQGTRLTVV.

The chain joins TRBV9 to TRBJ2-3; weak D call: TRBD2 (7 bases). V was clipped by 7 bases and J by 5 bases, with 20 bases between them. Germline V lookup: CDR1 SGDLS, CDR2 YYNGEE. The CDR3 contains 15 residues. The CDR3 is CASSNGGGLGDTQYF. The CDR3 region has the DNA TGTGCCAGCTCCAATGGCGGGGGCCTCGGAGATACGCAGTATTTT.

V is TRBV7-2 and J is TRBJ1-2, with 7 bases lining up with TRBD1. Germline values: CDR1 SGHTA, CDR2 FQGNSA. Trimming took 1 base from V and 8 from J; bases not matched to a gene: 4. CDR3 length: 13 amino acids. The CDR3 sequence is CASSLETGYGYTF. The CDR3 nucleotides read TGTGCCAGCAGCTTAGAGACAGGGTACGGCTACACCTTC.

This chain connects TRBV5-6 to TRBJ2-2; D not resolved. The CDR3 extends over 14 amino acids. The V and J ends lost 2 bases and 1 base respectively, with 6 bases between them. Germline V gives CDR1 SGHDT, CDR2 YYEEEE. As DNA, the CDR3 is TGTGCCAGCAGCTTAAGGAGGAACACCGGGGAGCTGTTTTTT. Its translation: CASSLRRNTGELFF.

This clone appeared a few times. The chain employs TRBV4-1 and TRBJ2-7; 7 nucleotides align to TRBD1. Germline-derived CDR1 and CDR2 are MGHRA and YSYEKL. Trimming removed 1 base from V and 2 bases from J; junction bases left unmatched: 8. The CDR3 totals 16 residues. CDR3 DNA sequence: TGCGCCAGCAGCCAAGTGTTCGGACAGGAGACCTACGAGCAGTACTTC. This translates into CASSQVFGQETYEQYF.

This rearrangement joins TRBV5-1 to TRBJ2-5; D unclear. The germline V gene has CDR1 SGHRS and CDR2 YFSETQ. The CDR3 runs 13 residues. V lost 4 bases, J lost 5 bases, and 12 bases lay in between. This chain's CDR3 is CASSRDLEETQYF. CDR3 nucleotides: TGCGCCAGCAGCCGAGACCTAGAGGAGACCCAGTACTTC.

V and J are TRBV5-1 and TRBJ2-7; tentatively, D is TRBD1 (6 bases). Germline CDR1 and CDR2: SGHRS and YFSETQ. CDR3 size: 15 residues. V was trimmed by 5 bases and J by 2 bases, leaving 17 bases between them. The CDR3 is CASRSAGTSPYEQYF. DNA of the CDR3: TGCGCCAGCAGGTCCGCCGGGACATCCCCCTACGAGCAGTACTTC.

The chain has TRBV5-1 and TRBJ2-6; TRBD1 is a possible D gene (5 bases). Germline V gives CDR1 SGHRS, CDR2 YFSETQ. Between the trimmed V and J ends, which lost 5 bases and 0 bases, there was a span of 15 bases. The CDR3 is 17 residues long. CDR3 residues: CASRRDRPLSGANVLTF. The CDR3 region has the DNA TGCGCCAGCAGAAGAGACAGACCGCTCTCTGGGGCCAACGTCCTGACTTTC.

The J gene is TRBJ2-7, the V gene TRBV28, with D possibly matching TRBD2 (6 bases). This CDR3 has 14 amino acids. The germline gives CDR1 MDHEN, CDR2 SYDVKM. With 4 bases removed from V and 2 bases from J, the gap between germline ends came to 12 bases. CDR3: CASSSVGLTYEQYF. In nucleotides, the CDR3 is TGTGCCAGCAGTTCGGTGGGACTTACCTACGAGCAGTACTTC.

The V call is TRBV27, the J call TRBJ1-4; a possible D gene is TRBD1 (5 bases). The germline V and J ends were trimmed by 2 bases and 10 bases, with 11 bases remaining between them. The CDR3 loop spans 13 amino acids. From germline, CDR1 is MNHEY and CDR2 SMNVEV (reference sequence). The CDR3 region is CASSLAIQGKLFF. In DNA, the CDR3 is TGTGCCAGCAGTTTAGCCATCCAGGGAAAACTGTTTTTT.

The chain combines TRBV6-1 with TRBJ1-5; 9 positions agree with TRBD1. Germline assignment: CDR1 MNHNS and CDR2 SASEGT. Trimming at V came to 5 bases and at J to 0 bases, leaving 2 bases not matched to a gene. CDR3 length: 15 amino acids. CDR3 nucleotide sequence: TGTGCCAGCAGTAAGGACAGGGGTAGCAATCAGCCCCAGCATTTT. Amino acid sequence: CASSKDRGSNQPQHF.

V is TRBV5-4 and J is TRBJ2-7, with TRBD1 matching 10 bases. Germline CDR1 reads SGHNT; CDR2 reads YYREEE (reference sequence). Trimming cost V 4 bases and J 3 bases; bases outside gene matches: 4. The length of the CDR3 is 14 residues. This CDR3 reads CASSPGTGDYEQYF. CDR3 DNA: TGTGCCAGCAGCCCGGGGACAGGGGACTACGAGCAGTACTTC.

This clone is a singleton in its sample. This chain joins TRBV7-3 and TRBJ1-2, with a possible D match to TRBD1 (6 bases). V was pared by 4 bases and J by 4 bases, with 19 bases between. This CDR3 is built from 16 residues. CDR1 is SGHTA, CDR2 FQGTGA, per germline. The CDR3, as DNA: TGTGCCAGCAGCTACGAGGGCGGGGGGCACTTCTATGGCTACACCTTC. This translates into CASSYEGGGHFYGYTF.

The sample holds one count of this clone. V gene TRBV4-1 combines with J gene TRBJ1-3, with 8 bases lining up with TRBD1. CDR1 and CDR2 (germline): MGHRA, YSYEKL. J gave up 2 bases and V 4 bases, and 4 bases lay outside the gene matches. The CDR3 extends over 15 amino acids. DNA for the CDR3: TGCGCCAGCAGCCTTGACAGGGGAACTGGAAACACCATATATTTT. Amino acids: CASSLDRGTGNTIYF.

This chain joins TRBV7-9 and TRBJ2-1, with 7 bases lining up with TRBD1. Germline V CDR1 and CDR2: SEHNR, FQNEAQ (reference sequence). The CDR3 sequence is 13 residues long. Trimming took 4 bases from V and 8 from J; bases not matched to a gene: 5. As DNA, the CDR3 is TGTGCCAGCAGCTCTACAGGGGTCTATGAGCAGTTCTTC. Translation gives CASSSTGVYEQFF.

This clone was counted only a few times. The CDR3 DNA reads TGTGCCAGCAGGGACAGGGCTGAAGCTTTCTTT. It codes for CASRDRAEAFF. The chain recombines TRBV2 with TRBJ1-1, with TRBD1 matching 8 bases. CDR3 size: 11 residues. With 6 bases clipped from V and 6 bases from J, the junction kept 0 bases outside the gene matches. Germline V gene lookup returns CDR1 SNHLY and CDR2 FYNNEI.

The CDR3: CASSLEEGLAGGFRHTDTQYF. CDR3 coding DNA: TGTGCCAGCAGCTTGGAGGAGGGACTAGCGGGGGGGTTCCGACACACAGATACGCAGTATTTT. V and J are TRBV7-6 and TRBJ2-3; 16 positions match TRBD2. The CDR3 runs to 21 residues. Germline-derived CDR1 and CDR2 are SGHVS and FNYEAQ. V dropped 3 bases and J dropped 2; count of bases not matched to a gene: 14.

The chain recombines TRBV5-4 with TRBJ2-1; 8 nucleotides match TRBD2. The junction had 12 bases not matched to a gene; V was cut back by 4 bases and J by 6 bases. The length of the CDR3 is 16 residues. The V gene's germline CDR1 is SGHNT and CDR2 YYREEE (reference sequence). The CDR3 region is CASSDQLLAVSNEQFF. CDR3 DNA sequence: TGTGCCAGCAGCGATCAACTACTAGCGGTATCCAATGAGCAGTTCTTC.

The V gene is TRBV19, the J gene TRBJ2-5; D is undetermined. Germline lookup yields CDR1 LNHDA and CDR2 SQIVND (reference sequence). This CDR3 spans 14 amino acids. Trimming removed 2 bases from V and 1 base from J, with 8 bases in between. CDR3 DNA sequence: TGTGCCAGTAGTATACGTGGCATCCAAGAGACCCAGTACTTC. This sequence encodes CASSIRGIQETQYF.

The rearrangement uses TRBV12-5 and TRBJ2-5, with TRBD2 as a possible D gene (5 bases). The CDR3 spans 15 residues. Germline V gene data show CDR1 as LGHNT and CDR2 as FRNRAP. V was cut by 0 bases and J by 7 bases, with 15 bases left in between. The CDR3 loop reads CASGLVREGMGTQYF. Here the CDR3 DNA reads TGTGCTAGTGGTTTGGTACGCGAGGGAATGGGGACCCAGTACTTC.

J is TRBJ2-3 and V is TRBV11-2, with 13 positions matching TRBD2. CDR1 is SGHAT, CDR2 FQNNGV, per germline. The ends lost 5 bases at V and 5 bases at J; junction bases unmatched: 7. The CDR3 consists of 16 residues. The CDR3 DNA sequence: TGTGCCAGCAGCCCCCGGACTAGCGGGGGTGGAGATACGCAGTATTTT. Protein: CASSPRTSGGGDTQYF.

CDR3 in amino acids: CASSLSERPQHF. The CDR3 nucleotides are TGTGCCAGCAGTTTATCGGAGCGGCCCCAGCATTTT. The V gene is TRBV28, the J gene TRBJ1-5; no definite D call. The germline gives CDR1 MDHEN, CDR2 SYDVKM. With 1 base removed from V and 9 bases from J, the gap between germline ends came to 7 bases. The CDR3 length is 12 residues.

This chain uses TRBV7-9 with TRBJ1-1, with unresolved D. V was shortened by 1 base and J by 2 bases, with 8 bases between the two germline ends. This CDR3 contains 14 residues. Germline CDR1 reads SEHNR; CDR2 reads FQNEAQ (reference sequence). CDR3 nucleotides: TGTGCCAGCAGCTTAGTTTCGTTTAACACTGAAGCTTTCTTT. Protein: CASSLVSFNTEAFF.

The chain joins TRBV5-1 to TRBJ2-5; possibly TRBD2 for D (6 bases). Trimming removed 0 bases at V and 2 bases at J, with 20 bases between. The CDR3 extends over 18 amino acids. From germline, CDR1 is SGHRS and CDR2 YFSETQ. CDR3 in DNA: TGCGCCAGCAGCTTGGCCGTTGGCGGGGCGGCAAAACAAGAGACCCAGTACTTC. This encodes CASSLAVGGAAKQETQYF.